A selection of T cell receptor beta chains follows, all from one sample in a study of post-analysis software for immune sequencing data. MiXCR, applied by TCRdb to the PCR reads, yields one record per CDR3 protein. The sample has roughly 150,000 distinct CDR3 sequences; about 36% are singletons. Sequencing used blood, obtained after autologous hematopoietic stem cell transplantation. The receptors were gathered from a girl aged 5 to 17 with multiple sclerosis. Each CDR3 is given with its conserved first and last residue.

v_gene,j_gene,CDR3aa
TRBV7-2,TRBJ2-3,CASSRQHGGSTDTQYF
TRBV20-1,TRBJ2-1,CSARKTSGSLNEQFF
TRBV4-2,TRBJ1-2,CASSQAARDGYTF
TRBV9,TRBJ1-5,CAGSVGPRPNQPQHF
TRBV20-1,TRBJ2-7,CSASNVGLRDEQYF
TRBV25-1,TRBJ2-7,CASSEASLYVEQYF
TRBV10-3,TRBJ2-1,CAISELRAGGFDEQFF
TRBV6-1,TRBJ2-1,CASRKQGYEQFF
TRBV7-2,TRBJ2-1,CASSLESGGRASYNEQFF
TRBV6-5,TRBJ2-1,CASSPRFLSPGGQFF
TRBV12-3/TRBV12-4,TRBJ2-1,CASSLAPLGLGNNEQFF
TRBV28,TRBJ2-1,CASSLPGTSGRARANEQFF
TRBV18,TRBJ2-1,CASSLPGQLGEQFF
TRBV5-1,TRBJ2-1,CANSLGYNEQFF
TRBV20-1,TRBJ2-7,CSADGTDSSYEQYF
TRBV20-1,TRBJ2-1,CSADKLGTSGRAVGNEQFF
TRBV9,TRBJ2-1,CASSVQRTSGTYNEQFF
TRBV2,TRBJ1-5,CASSASFLEPQHF
TRBV7-3,TRBJ2-7,CASSLKAGDTAYEQYF
TRBV20-1,TRBJ2-7,CSARDPPRWDEQYF
TRBV20-1,TRBJ1-5,CSARDRGPWYNQPQHF
TRBV29-1,TRBJ1-1,CSVEGMVYTEAFF
TRBV24-1,TRBJ2-5,CATSDYGVETQYF
TRBV5-1,TRBJ2-7,CASSLQGNEQYF
TRBV12-3/TRBV12-4,TRBJ2-7,CASSFPDKGSSYEQYF
TRBV3-1,TRBJ2-1,CASSQVGSGRSGFDEQFF
TRBV15,TRBJ2-1,CATSRDTAGGPGNEQFF
TRBV10-3,TRBJ1-3,CAISENAGERRNTIYF
TRBV27,TRBJ2-7,CASSFWVGFPYEQYF
TRBV10-3,TRBJ2-7,CAISTWTSGISSYEQYF
TRBV6-5,TRBJ2-2,CASSYIARTSGGAGELFF
TRBV12-3/TRBV12-4,TRBJ2-3,CASSPYTDTQYF
TRBV7-7,TRBJ2-1,CASSPGLAGKGEQFF
TRBV15,TRBJ2-1,CATSNGWVEQFF
TRBV15,TRBJ2-7,CATSRGLAPYEQYF
TRBV7-9,TRBJ2-7,CASSHIPGQIAPGEQYF
TRBV7-3,TRBJ2-1,CASSPLMGSSYNEQFF
TRBV20-1,TRBJ2-6,CSPKGGGDVTGISGANVLTF
TRBV3-1,TRBJ1-2,CASSLGTVYGYTF
TRBV11-2,TRBJ2-1,CASSLSGTNERFF
TRBV7-9,TRBJ1-4,CASSVPGPTNEKLFF
TRBV7-2,TRBJ2-3,CASSWRGGLTDTQYF
TRBV14,TRBJ1-2,CASSSGQLLYYGYTF
TRBV2,TRBJ2-3,CASLPLADTQYF
TRBV12-3/TRBV12-4,TRBJ2-1,CASSKAGGPFNEQFF
TRBV25-1,TRBJ2-3,CASSDPGRISTDTQYF
TRBV29-1,TRBJ1-1,CSVNTGTTNTEAFF
TRBV4-1,TRBJ2-7,CASSQGLAYEQYF
TRBV20-1,TRBJ1-1,CRAGGALNTEAFF
TRBV6-5,TRBJ2-3,CASSIAIHTDTQYF
TRBV27,TRBJ1-2,CASSLGSRGGYTF
TRBV9,TRBJ1-2,CASSPGDRNYGYTF
TRBV4-3,TRBJ2-5,CASSQVFGGQETQYF
TRBV9,TRBJ2-7,CASSVASESYEQYF
TRBV9,TRBJ2-3,CASSVSRHTDTQYF
TRBV27,TRBJ2-7,CASSFGGRGEQYF